This T cell receptor beta chain was found in a study of control samples from healthy donors and cancer patients. After removal of 3 bases from V and 1 base from J, the junction contained 7 bases not matched to a gene. The germline V gene encodes CDR1 LNHNV and CDR2 YYDKDF (reference sequence). This CDR3 is built from 18 residues. Data came from immunoSEQ multiplex PCR; TCRdb stores just in-frame clones and leaves some out. The sample carries around 68,000 clones, nearly 85% recorded once. This TCR came from a man aged 60 to 75 in good health. Material: blood. This chain uses TRBV15 with TRBJ1-4; 11 positions agree with TRBD1. The CDR3 loop is CATSSPGTGGVTNEKLFF. CDR3 coding DNA: TGTGCCACCAGCAGCCCCGGGACAGGGGGAGTAACTAATGAAAAACTGTTTTTT.